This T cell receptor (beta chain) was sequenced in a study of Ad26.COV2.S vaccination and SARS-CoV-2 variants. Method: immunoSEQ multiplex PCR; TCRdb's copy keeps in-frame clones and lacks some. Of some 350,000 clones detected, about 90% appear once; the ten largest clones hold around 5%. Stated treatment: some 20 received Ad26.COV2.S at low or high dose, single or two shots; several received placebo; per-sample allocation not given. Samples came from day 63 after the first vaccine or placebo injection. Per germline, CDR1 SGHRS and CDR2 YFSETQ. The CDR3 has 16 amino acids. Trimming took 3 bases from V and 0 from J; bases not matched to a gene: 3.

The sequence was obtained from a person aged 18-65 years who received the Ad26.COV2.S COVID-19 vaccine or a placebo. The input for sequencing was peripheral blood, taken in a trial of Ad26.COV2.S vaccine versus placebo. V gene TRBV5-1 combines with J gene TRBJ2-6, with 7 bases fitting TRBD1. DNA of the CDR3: TGCGCCAGCAGCTCGACAGGGACCTCTGGGGCCAACGTCCTGACTTTC. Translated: CASSSTGTSGANVLTF.